The 24 T cell receptor beta chains presented below share a single source sample, sequenced in a study of cytomegalovirus exposure and HLA in healthy donors. A multiplex PCR was run with 60 Vbeta primers and 13 Jbeta primers. The assay was immunoSEQ multiplex PCR, and TCRdb's table has in-frame clones only and misses some. Of 250,000 to 350,000 clones in the sample, roughly 89% were seen once. What was sequenced was PBMCs. The source of these receptors is a middle-aged man in good health and CMV-seropositive.

The J gene is TRBJ1-2, the V gene TRBV27; D not resolved. V gave up 2 bases and J gave up 1 base, with 5 bases separating them. This CDR3 has 13 residues. Germline CDR1 and CDR2: MNHEY and SMNVEV (reference sequence). The DNA for the CDR3 is TGTGCCAGCAGTTTAGGAGTTAACTATGGCTACACCTTC. This encodes CASSLGVNYGYTF.

The chain carries TRBV7-2 and TRBJ1-1, with D tentatively TRBD1 (5 bases). V lost 5 bases and J 7 bases, leaving 14 bases between the germline ends. This CDR3 comprises 13 residues. Germline CDR1 SGHTA, CDR2 FQGNSA. The CDR3 sequence: CASSIRREGEAFF. The CDR3, as DNA: TGTGCCAGCAGCATTCGCAGGGAGGGTGAAGCTTTCTTT.

The gene calls are TRBV7-2 and TRBJ2-1; D is ambiguous. V was trimmed by 2 bases and J by 5 bases, leaving 22 bases between them. CDR1 and CDR2 (germline): SGHTA, FQGNSA. CDR3 length equals 18 residues. The DNA for the CDR3 is TGTGCCAGCAGCTTAATCGAGCGCGTGAGCGAGCGAGACAATGAGCAGTTCTTC. It encodes CASSLIERVSERDNEQFF.

This clone was seen once. The chain has TRBV7-8 and TRBJ1-2; the D gene is possibly TRBD1 (6 bases). V was pared by 2 bases and J by 4 bases, with 20 bases between. Per germline, CDR1 SGHVS and CDR2 FQNEAQ. The CDR3 totals 17 residues. CDR3 loop: CASSLQGPGGQSYGYTF. The CDR3 nucleotides are TGTGCCAGCAGCTTACAGGGGCCCGGGGGGCAAAGCTATGGCTACACCTTC. The whole variable domain, filled in from reference TRBV7-8 and TRBJ1-2, reads GAGVSQSPRYKVAKRGQDVALRCDPISGHVSLFWYQQALGQGPEFLTYFQNEAQLDKSGLPSDRFFAERPEGSVSTLKIQRTQQEDSAVYLCASSLQGPGGQSYGYTFGSGTRLTVV.

This rearrangement joins TRBV7-2 to TRBJ2-7; 7 bases align to TRBD1. The CDR3 extends over 15 amino acids. V shed 2 bases, J shed 1 base, and the junction held 5 bases outside the gene matches. Germline values: CDR1 SGHTA, CDR2 FQGNSA. The CDR3 DNA sequence: TGTGCCAGCAGCTTAATAGGGGGCACTTCCTACGAGCAGTACTTC. Protein sequence: CASSLIGGTSYEQYF.

The chain carries TRBV5-1 and TRBJ1-1; D may be TRBD1 (6 bases). There are 13 residues in the CDR3. Germline values: CDR1 SGHRS, CDR2 YFSETQ. V lost 3 bases, J lost 4 bases, and 10 bases lay in between. Here the CDR3 DNA reads TGCGCCAGCAGCTCTAACAGGGCCACTGAAGCTTTCTTT. Amino acid sequence: CASSSNRATEAFF. Filled out from reference TRBV5-1 and TRBJ1-1, the complete variable domain reads KAGVTQTPRYLIKTRGQQVTLSCSPISGHRSVSWYQQTPGQGLQFLFEYFSETQRNKGNFPGRFSGRQFSNSRSEMNVSTLELGDSALYLCASSSNRATEAFFGQGTRLTVV.

The gene calls are TRBV30 and TRBJ2-7; no definite D call. Trimming shortened V by 0 bases and J by 7 bases, and 13 bases separated the two germline ends. The CDR3 is made up of 13 amino acids. CDR1 and CDR2 from the germline V gene are GTSNPN and SVGIG (reference sequence). CDR3 loop: CAWSVGPGREQYF. The CDR3 DNA follows: TGTGCCTGGAGTGTAGGCCCAGGAAGGGAGCAGTACTTC.

The chain has TRBV2 and TRBJ2-7; D remains unclear. V dropped 5 bases and J dropped 2 bases, with 7 bases sitting between them. CDR3 size: 12 residues. Looked up from germline, CDR1 is SNHLY and CDR2 is FYNNEI. CDR3 amino acids: CASSQSAYEQYF. The DNA of the CDR3 is TGTGCCAGCAGTCAATCGGCCTACGAGCAGTACTTC.

The rearrangement links TRBV6-5 to TRBJ2-7, with D possibly TRBD2 on 5 matching bases. Trimming shortened V by 2 bases and J by 3 bases, and 11 bases separated the two germline ends. The CDR3 length is 14 residues. The germline V gene has CDR1 MNHEY and CDR2 SVGAGI. The CDR3 DNA reads TGTGCCAGCAGTTACGGAGGAGTCGGCTACGAGCAGTACTTC. Translation gives CASSYGGVGYEQYF.

The genes are TRBV29-1 and TRBJ1-1; D possibly corresponds to TRBD1 (6 bases). Germline CDR1 SQVTM, CDR2 ANQGSEA. Trimming pared 6 bases from V and 6 bases from J, leaving 20 bases between. The CDR3 is 14 residues long. The CDR3 coding sequence is TGCAGCGTGGGGCGGAGGACAGAGAGTGCTGAAGCTTTCTTT. This gives the protein CSVGRRTESAEAFF.

About this clone itself: At one of its ends the junction is not consistent with the germline gene, which may arise from a read error. This chain links TRBV7-9 with TRBJ1-1; D call uncertain. The CDR3 length is 18 residues. Per the germline V gene, CDR1 is SEHNR and CDR2 is FQNEAQ (reference sequence). CDR3 sequence (DNA): TGTTCCAGCAGCTTAGCAACGGTGGCGGGAAGGAGGAACACTGAAGCTTTCTTT. Translated: CSSSLATVAGRRNTEAFF. The whole variable domain, filled in from reference TRBV7-9 and TRBJ1-1, reads DTGVSQNPRHKITKRGQNVTFRCDPISEHNRLYWYRQTLGQGPEFLTYFQNEAQLEKSRLLSDRFSAERPKGSFSTLEIQRTEQGDSAMYLCSSSLATVAGRRNTEAFFGQGTRLTVV.

This rearrangement joins TRBV27 to TRBJ1-2, with 7 bases fitting TRBD1. Trimming took 0 bases from V and 4 from J; bases not matched to a gene: 5. The germline V gene encodes CDR1 MNHEY and CDR2 SMNVEV (reference sequence). CDR3 length equals 15 residues. The CDR3 here is CASSLSIDRVYGYTF. The DNA for the CDR3 is TGTGCCAGCAGTTTATCGATCGACAGGGTCTATGGCTACACCTTC.

This clone has just one count. The chain links TRBV7-9 to TRBJ2-1; 11 nucleotides line up with TRBD2. The CDR3 loop spans 18 amino acids. Germline-derived CDR1 and CDR2 are SEHNR and FQNEAQ (reference sequence). After removal of 5 bases from V and 1 base from J, the junction contained 10 bases not matched to a gene. For the CDR3, the DNA is TGTGCCAGCAGCCCCTACCCACTAGCGGGAGAATCCTACAATGAGCAGTTCTTC. Its protein product is CASSPYPLAGESYNEQFF.

The rearrangement joins TRBV29-1 to TRBJ2-1, with a weak D call TRBD1 (6 bases). Trimming cost V 0 bases and J 5 bases, with 8 bases left between them. CDR3 length equals 13 residues. The germline CDR1 and CDR2 sequences are SQVTM and ANQGSEA. CDR3 sequence reads: CSVEDWDNNEQFF. The CDR3 DNA reads TGCAGCGTTGAAGATTGGGACAACAATGAGCAGTTCTTC.

The rearrangement uses TRBV5-6 and TRBJ1-2; TRBD1 aligns across 8 bases. The CDR3 is 15 amino acids. V shed 2 bases, J shed 4 bases, and the junction held 7 bases outside the gene matches. Germline CDR1 reads SGHDT; CDR2 reads YYEEEE. This chain's CDR3 is CASSFPGQGRYGYTF. CDR3 sequence (DNA): TGTGCCAGCAGCTTCCCTGGACAGGGTCGCTATGGCTACACCTTC.

The gene calls are TRBV11-3 and TRBJ2-1; 10 bases align to TRBD1. Germline V gene data show CDR1 as SGHNT and CDR2 as YENEEA. The V and J ends lost 4 bases and 5 bases, in that order; junction bases with no gene match: 2. The CDR3 has 14 amino acids. The CDR3 is CASSWTGGDNEQFF. CDR3 nucleotides: TGTGCCAGCAGCTGGACAGGGGGAGACAATGAGCAGTTCTTC. The variable domain in full, with the rest retrieved from reference TRBV11-3 and TRBJ2-1, is EAGVVQSPRYKIIEKKQPVAFWCNPISGHNTLYWYLQNLGQGPELLIRYENEEAVDDSQLPKDRFSAERLKGVDSTLKIQPAELGDSAVYLCASSWTGGDNEQFFGPGTRLTVL.

The chain combines TRBV5-5 with TRBJ2-1; D unclear. Trimming shortened V by 2 bases and J by 10 bases, and 13 bases separated the two germline ends. The CDR3 covers 13 residues. Germline V gives CDR1 SGHKS, CDR2 YYEKEE (reference sequence). The DNA of the CDR3 is TGTGCCAGCAGCTTCACCCAGTACGCCGAGCAGTTCTTC. Translation gives CASSFTQYAEQFF.

V and J are TRBV2 and TRBJ2-3, with D possibly being TRBD2 (6 bases). The V and J ends lost 7 bases and 14 bases respectively, with 19 bases between them. Germline V lookup: CDR1 SNHLY, CDR2 FYNNEI. The CDR3 totals 12 residues. For the CDR3, the DNA is TGTGCCAGCACTTCCAGCCTAGCGCGTCCGTATTTT. Protein product: CASTSSLARPYF.

V gene TRBV19 combines with J gene TRBJ1-5; tentative D call: TRBD1 (6 bases). CDR3 length: 15 residues. Trimming stripped 6 bases from V and 1 base from J, with 13 bases between. Germline V lookup: CDR1 LNHDA, CDR2 SQIVND (reference sequence). The CDR3 loop is CASRWDTSSNQPQHF. The CDR3 region has the DNA TGTGCCAGTAGATGGGACACCTCAAGCAATCAGCCCCAGCATTTT.

The chain joins TRBV19 to TRBJ1-1; TRBD1 matches at 8 bases. From germline, CDR1 is LNHDA and CDR2 SQIVND (reference sequence). This CDR3 is 15 amino acids long. Trimming at V came to 7 bases and at J to 4 bases, leaving 11 bases not matched to a gene. The CDR3 coding sequence is TGTGCCAGTATGCCCCAGACAGGGGCTAGCACTGAAGCTTTCTTT. Its translation is CASMPQTGASTEAFF.

V usage is TRBV6-5 and J usage is TRBJ2-3; TRBD2 is a possible D gene (6 bases). Trimming removed 4 bases from V and 6 bases from J, with 11 bases in between. This CDR3 spans 13 amino acids. Germline V gene sequence: CDR1 MNHEY, CDR2 SVGAGI. The CDR3 sequence is CASSFGGPDTQYF. For the CDR3, the DNA is TGTGCCAGCAGTTTTGGAGGGCCGGATACGCAGTATTTT.

This chain joins TRBV7-6 and TRBJ2-3, with 11 bases that match TRBD2. This CDR3 is built from 16 residues. Looked up from germline, CDR1 is SGHVS and CDR2 is FNYEAQ. V lost 5 bases, J lost 5 bases, and 9 bases stayed unmatched. The CDR3 spells CASSLGLAGGKDTQYF. The CDR3 nucleotides read TGTGCCAGCAGCCTAGGGCTAGCGGGAGGAAAAGATACGCAGTATTTT.

Remarks on this clone: The junction departs from the called germline gene at one end, perhaps through a read error. The V call is TRBV7-7, the J call TRBJ2-5, with D possibly being TRBD1 (7 bases). The CDR3 has 14 amino acids. Germline-derived CDR1 and CDR2 are SSHAT and FNYEAQ (reference sequence). CDR3 bases: TGTGCTAGCAGCCGACAGGGAGGTCAAGAGACCCAGTACTTC. The encoded protein is CASSRQGGQETQYF.

The V and J genes are TRBV6-5 and TRBJ2-7, with D perhaps matching TRBD2 (6 bases). V lost 5 bases and J lost 1, with 9 bases in between. This CDR3 is 13 amino acids long. The germline gives CDR1 MNHEY, CDR2 SVGAGI. CDR3 loop: CASSRDLSYEQYF. The CDR3 DNA reads TGTGCCAGCAGTCGGGACTTGTCCTACGAGCAGTACTTC.